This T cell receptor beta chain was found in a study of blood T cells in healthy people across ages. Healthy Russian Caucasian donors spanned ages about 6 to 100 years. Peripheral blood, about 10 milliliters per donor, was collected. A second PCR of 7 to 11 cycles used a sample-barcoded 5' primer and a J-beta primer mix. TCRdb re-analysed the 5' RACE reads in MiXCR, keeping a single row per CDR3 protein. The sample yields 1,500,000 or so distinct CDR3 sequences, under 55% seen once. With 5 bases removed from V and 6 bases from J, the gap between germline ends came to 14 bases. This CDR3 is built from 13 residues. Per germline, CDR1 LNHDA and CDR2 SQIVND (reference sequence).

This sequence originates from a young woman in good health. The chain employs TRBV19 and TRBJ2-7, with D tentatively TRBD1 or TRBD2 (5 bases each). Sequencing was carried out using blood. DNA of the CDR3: TGTGCCAGTAGTCTCGGGACCCAGAGCGAGCAGTACTTC. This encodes CASSLGTQSEQYF.